This T cell receptor beta chain emerged from a study of T cells in Graves' hyperthyroidism and ophthalmopathy (dated by TCRdb to 2018 to 2020). In terms of the full investigation: Peripheral blood was sampled at the time of initial diagnosis, prior to any treatment. TCR V-J signatures able to tell the groups apart were searched for in a discovery cohort of 100 or so patients, of whom around 42 had Graves' ophthalmopathy and 55 to 60 had stable Graves' hyperthyroidism. Prospective prediction of ophthalmopathy was tested in an independent validation cohort of some 20 hyperthyroidism patients and 17 patients who later progressed to ophthalmopathy. The 75 to 100 discovery patients were randomly split 7:3 into training and test sets. In addition, the study compared T-cell repertoires in thyroid tissue and in blood from over 5 Graves' hyperthyroidism patients. Once sampling was done, hyperthyroidism patients were given methimazole at a starting dose of 30 mg daily, whereas ophthalmopathy patients were given high-dose intravenous methylprednisolone. The paper reports TCR Vbeta CDR3 sequencing of some 140 peripheral blood samples: over 40 ophthalmopathy, fewer than 80 hyperthyroidism and around 17 progressor patients. The study at large found these results: During validation, the model predicted progression to ophthalmopathy a median of about 6.3 months ahead of onset, with more than 55% sensitivity and almost 75% specificity. Blood samples also contained most of the expanded thyroid clonotypes (frequency above 0.001), which suggests that blood repertoires may reflect thyroid immune responses. A model built on a 13 V-J signature distinguished ophthalmopathy from stable hyperthyroidism, reaching 87.88% sensitivity and 81.08% specificity in cross-validation and 80%/75% in testing. Sample size was not statistically predetermined, and investigators were not blinded to group allocation.

Ophthalmopathy patients had moderately to severely active disease, with a Clinical Activity Score of 3 or more, a NOSPECS grade of 4 or more, and a disease duration of less than 3 months. Patients with uncontrolled infections, other autoimmune diseases, pregnancy or lactation were excluded. Diagnoses were based on clinical symptoms, serum thyroxine and TRAb, thyroid ultrasound and orbital computed tomography. PBMCs were isolated from about 9.1 ml of fresh peripheral blood by Ficoll-Paque density gradient centrifugation. Trizol reagent was used to extract total RNA, and RNA quality was then checked on an Agilent 2100 Bioanalyzer. Concerning this clonotype itself: Its antigen remains undetermined. Base qualities are not recorded, but no much larger clone differs from it by a single base.

The cysteine opens and the phenylalanine closes a CDR3 of 15 amino acids. Only the CDR3 DNA is retained, 45 bases long and in frame from the first base. The junction shows trimming of 6 bases on V and 0 bases on J, and the gene matches do not reach 7 bases of it. CDR1 MNHNS and CDR2 SASEGT were looked up in the germline V gene. TCR beta CDR3 regions were amplified from RNA transcripts. The first round of RT-PCR for the TCR CDR3 was performed with the HTBI primer set and the Qiagen OneStep RT-PCR kit. The libraries were constructed in a second round of multiplex PCR and then size-selected and purified. Libraries were sequenced paired-end with 100 bp reads on an Illumina HiSeq2000. Per the authors' processing: SOAPnuke was used to process the raw data, with reads discarded if the reads contained adapters or uncalled bases, had a mean Phred below 15, or lacked an exact constant-primer or identifier match. COPE v1.2.5 was used to merge the high-quality paired reads, and each unique nucleotide sequence was defined as a clonotype. Clonotypes were aligned to IMGT TRBV, TRBD and TRBJ reference segments using MiTCR v1.1. The analysis was restricted to V-J combinations with a frequency above 0.0001, which together covered just over 99% of the repertoires. The TCS score was defined as the ratio of F50 (clonal expansion) to E x V (chaos), calculated using BLOSUM62-based TCRdist between CDR3 peptides within each V-J. Welch's t-statistics and random forest reduced fewer than 550 V-J features to 13, which were used in a naive Bayes classifier (R e1071). The public reads were quality trimmed at Q25 with fastp and then assembled into clones with MiXCR by TCRdb, keeping productive beta chains. When rows share a CDR3 protein, they turn into one entry using the most common DNA and genes. The V and J calls here are based on TCRdb, not the publication. Present in this sample are roughly 400,000 distinct CDR3 sequences, over 12% of which were seen just once. The ten largest clones take up around 27% of the sample.

This sequence uses TRBV6-1 and TRBJ1-2; the junction holds 7 bases that match TRBD1. Sequencing input: blood. This clonotype was sampled from a man between 45 and 60 years old with Graves' ophthalmopathy. The CDR3 has the sequence CASRPTGRSNYGYTF. The sequence in DNA is TGTGCCAGCAGACCGACAGGGCGGTCTAACTATGGCTACACCTTC.